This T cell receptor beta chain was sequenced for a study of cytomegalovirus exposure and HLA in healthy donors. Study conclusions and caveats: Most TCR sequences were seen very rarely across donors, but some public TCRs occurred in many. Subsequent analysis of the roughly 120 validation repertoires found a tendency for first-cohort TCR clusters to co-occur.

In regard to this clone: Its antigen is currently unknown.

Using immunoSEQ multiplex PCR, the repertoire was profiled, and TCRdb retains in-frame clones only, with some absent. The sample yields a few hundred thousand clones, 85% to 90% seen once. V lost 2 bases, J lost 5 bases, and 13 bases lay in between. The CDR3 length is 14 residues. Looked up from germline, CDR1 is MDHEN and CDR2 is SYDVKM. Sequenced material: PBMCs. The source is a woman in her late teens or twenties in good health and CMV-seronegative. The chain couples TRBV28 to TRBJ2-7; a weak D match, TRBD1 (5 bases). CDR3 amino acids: CASSLARAFHEQYF. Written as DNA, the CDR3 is TGTGCCAGCAGTTTAGCCAGGGCGTTCCACGAGCAGTACTTC.